This TCR beta chain came from a study of B cell selection in AIRE deficiency. The V end lost 0 bases, the J end lost 4 bases, and 12 bases lay between the germline ends. The CDR3 length is 16 residues. Germline CDR1 is MGHDK and CDR2 is SYGVNS. Data came from immunoSEQ multiplex PCR; TCRdb stores just in-frame clones and leaves some out. In the table there are roughly 25,000 clones, around 97% of which are singletons. CD4+CD127+ cells were sorted as the conventional CD4 T cells. The source is a human donor with AIRE deficiency. Sequenced sample: conventional CD4+ T cells sorted from PBMCs. The chain joins TRBV25-1 to TRBJ2-2; the D gene is possibly TRBD2 (5 bases). In nucleotides, the CDR3 is TGTGCCAGCAGTGAATATTCAGGACGGGGCACCGGGGAGCTGTTTTTT. It encodes CASSEYSGRGTGELFF.